A single sample gave rise to the 8 T cell receptor beta chains below, sequenced in a study of blood T cell repertoires in COVID-19. The protocol was immunoSEQ multiplex PCR, while the TCRdb copy is restricted to in-frame clones and leaves out a portion. The sample shows some 320,000 clones, 85% of them seen only once. The sequencing sample was made of PBMCs or T cells enriched from blood (not recorded which). The receptors here all came from a woman aged 25 to 45 who had been exposed to COVID-19.

V gene TRBV29-1 combines with J gene TRBJ1-1; D is unclear. Germline V lookup: CDR1 SQVTM, CDR2 ANQGSEA. Trimming took 5 bases from V and 1 from J, leaving 8 bases between them. The CDR3 sequence is 12 residues long. The CDR3 nucleotides read TGCAGCGTTCATCTAAGGAACACTGAAGCTTTCTTT. Its translation is CSVHLRNTEAFF.

The CDR3 DNA follows: TGTGCCAGTAGTATAGTCGGGACTCAAAATTCACCCCTCCACTTT. This encodes CASSIVGTQNSPLHF. The chain carries TRBV19 and TRBJ1-6, with D tentatively TRBD1 (5 bases). Germline V gives CDR1 LNHDA, CDR2 SQIVND (reference sequence). Trimming took off 1 base at V and 7 bases at J, with 11 bases between the two ends. This CDR3 region has 15 residues.

J is TRBJ2-1 and V is TRBV4-3; D is uncertain. The CDR3 contains 13 residues. The germline V gene has CDR1 LGHNA and CDR2 YSLEER. The V end was cut by 0 bases, the J end by 9 bases, with 9 bases between. CDR3: CASSQDSVGEQFF. CDR3 nucleotides: TGCGCCAGCAGCCAAGACTCCGTCGGTGAGCAGTTCTTC.

The chain combines TRBV27 with TRBJ2-7, with a weak D call TRBD1 (6 bases). V lost 5 bases, J lost 0 bases, and 17 bases lay in between. The CDR3 spans 16 residues. The germline gives CDR1 MNHEY, CDR2 SMNVEV (reference sequence). CDR3 in amino acids: CASSVNRDIGSYEQYF. CDR3 in DNA: TGTGCCAGCAGTGTCAACCGGGACATCGGCTCCTACGAGCAGTACTTC.

The chain uses TRBV3-1 (or the pseudogene TRBV3-2) and TRBJ2-3; 15 nucleotides align to TRBD2. Germline CDR1 is LGHDT and CDR2 is YNNKEL (reference sequence). The CDR3 runs to 14 residues. The V and J ends lost 10 bases and 6 bases, in that order; junction bases with no gene match: 5. DNA for the CDR3: TGTGCCACCCGGACTAGCGGGGGGGCCGATACGCAGTATTTT. Protein: CATRTSGGADTQYF.

The chain has TRBV7-6 and TRBJ2-3; 13 bases align to TRBD2. V dropped 4 bases and J dropped 0; count of bases not matched to a gene: 7. This CDR3 is 18 amino acids long. Per the germline V gene, CDR1 is SGHVS and CDR2 is FNYEAQ. The CDR3 nucleotides are TGTGCCAGCAGCTCGGGACTAGCGGGATCCTTTAGCACAGATACGCAGTATTTT. It translates to CASSSGLAGSFSTDTQYF.

The rearrangement uses TRBV6-1 and TRBJ1-2, with D perhaps matching TRBD1 (6 bases). V lost 2 bases and J lost 8, with 9 bases in between. Germline CDR1 is MNHNS and CDR2 is SASEGT. This CDR3 spans 12 amino acids. The CDR3 region has the DNA TGTGCCAGCAGTGAATACAGGGTGGGCTACACCTTC. Protein sequence: CASSEYRVGYTF.

This sequence joins TRBV5-4 and TRBJ2-2; 11 bases fit TRBD1. The CDR3 runs 16 residues. Germline V lookup: CDR1 SGHNT, CDR2 YYREEE (reference sequence). The trim removed 3 bases at V and 4 bases at J, leaving 5 bases unmatched. The CDR3 nucleotides read TGTGCCAGCAGCTCCCGGGACAGGGGGGTCACCGGGGAGCTGTTTTTT. As protein: CASSSRDRGVTGELFF. Using reference TRBV5-4 and TRBJ2-2 for the parts outside the CDR3, the full variable domain is ETGVTQSPTHLIKTRGQQVTLRCSSQSGHNTVSWYQQALGQGPQFIFQYYREEENGRGNFPPRFSGLQFPNYSSELNVNALELDDSALYLCASSSRDRGVTGELFFGEGSRLTVL.